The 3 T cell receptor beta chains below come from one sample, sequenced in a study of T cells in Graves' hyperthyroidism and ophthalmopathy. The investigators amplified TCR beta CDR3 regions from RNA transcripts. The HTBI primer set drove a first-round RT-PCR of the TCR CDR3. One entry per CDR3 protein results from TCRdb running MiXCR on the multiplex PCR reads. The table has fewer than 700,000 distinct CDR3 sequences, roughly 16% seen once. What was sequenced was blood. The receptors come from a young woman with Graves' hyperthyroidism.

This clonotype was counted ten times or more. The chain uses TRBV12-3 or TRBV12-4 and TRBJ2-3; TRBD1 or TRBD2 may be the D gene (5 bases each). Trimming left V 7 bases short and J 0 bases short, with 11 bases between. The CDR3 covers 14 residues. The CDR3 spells CASMGRTSTDTQYF. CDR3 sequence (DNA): TGTGCCAGCATGGGGCGGACTAGCACAGATACGCAGTATTTT.

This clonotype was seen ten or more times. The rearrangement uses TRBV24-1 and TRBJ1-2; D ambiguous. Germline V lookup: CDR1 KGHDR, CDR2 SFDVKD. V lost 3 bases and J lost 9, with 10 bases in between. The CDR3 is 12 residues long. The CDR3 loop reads CATSDLRDSYTF. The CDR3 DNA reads TGTGCCACCAGTGATCTTCGCGACAGCTACACCTTC.

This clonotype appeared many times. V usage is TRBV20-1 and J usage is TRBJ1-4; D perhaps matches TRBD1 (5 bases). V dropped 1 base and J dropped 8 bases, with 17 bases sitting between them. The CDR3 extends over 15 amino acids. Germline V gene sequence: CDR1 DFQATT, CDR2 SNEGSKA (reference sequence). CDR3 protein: CSARGPGPGREKLFF. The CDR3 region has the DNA TGCAGTGCTAGAGGCCCGGGACCTGGGAGAGAAAAACTGTTTTTT.